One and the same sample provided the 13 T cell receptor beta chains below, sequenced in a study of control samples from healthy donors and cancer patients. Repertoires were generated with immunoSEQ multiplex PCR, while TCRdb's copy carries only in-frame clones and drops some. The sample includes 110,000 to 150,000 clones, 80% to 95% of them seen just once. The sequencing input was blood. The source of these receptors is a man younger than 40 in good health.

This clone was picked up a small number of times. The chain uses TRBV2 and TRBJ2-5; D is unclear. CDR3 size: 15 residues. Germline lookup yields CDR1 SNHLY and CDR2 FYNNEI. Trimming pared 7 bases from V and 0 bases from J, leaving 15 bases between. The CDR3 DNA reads TGTGCCAGCATATCGGACCGGTATTACCAAGAGACCCAGTACTTC. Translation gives CASISDRYYQETQYF.

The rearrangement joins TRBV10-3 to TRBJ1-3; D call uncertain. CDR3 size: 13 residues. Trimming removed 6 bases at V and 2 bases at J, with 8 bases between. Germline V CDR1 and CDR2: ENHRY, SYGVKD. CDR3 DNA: TGTGCCATCAGGGCAGCCACTGGAAACACCATATATTTT. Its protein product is CAIRAATGNTIYF.

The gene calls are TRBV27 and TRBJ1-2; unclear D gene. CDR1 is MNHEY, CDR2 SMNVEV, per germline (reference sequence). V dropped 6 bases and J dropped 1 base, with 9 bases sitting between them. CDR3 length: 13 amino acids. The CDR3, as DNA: TGTGCCAGCAGCCCCACACTTAACTATGGCTACACCTTC. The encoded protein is CASSPTLNYGYTF.

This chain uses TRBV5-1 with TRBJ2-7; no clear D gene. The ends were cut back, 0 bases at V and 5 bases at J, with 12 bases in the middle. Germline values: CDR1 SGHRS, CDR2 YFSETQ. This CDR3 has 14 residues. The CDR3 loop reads CASSLGRSTHEQYF. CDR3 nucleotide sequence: TGCGCCAGCAGCTTGGGCAGGTCGACCCACGAGCAGTACTTC. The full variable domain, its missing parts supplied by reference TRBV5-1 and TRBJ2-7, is KAGVTQTPRYLIKTRGQQVTLSCSPISGHRSVSWYQQTPGQGLQFLFEYFSETQRNKGNFPGRFSGRQFSNSRSEMNVSTLELGDSALYLCASSLGRSTHEQYFGPGTRLTVT.

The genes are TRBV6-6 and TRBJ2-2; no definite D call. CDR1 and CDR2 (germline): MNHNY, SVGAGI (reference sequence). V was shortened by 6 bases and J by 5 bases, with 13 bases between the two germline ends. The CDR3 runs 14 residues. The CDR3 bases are TGTGCCAGCAGAGAGAGGATAGGTACCGGGGAGCTGTTTTTT. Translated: CASRERIGTGELFF.

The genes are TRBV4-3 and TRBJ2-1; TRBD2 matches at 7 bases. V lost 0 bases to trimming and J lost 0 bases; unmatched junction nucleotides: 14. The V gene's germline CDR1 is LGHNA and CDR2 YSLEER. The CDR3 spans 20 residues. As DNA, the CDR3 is TGCGCCAGCAGCCAAGATCGAGGCGGGAGCCCCCCGAGCTCCTACAATGAGCAGTTCTTC. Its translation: CASSQDRGGSPPSSYNEQFF.

This CDR3 is CASSFRRNFYEQYF. DNA of the CDR3: TGTGCCAGCAGCTTTAGGAGGAACTTTTACGAGCAGTACTTC. The rearrangement uses TRBV11-2 and TRBJ2-7; perhaps TRBD2 as D (5 bases). CDR1 is SGHAT, CDR2 FQNNGV, per germline. The ends were cut back, 3 bases at V and 4 bases at J, with 13 bases in the middle. This CDR3 is built from 14 residues.

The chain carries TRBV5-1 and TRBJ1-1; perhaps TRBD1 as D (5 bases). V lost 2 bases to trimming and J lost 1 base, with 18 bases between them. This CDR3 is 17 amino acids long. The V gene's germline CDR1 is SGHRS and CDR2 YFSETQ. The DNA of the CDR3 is TGCGCCAGCAGCTTCTTGGACAAAGAGCTAAGGAACACTGAAGCTTTCTTT. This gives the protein CASSFLDKELRNTEAFF.

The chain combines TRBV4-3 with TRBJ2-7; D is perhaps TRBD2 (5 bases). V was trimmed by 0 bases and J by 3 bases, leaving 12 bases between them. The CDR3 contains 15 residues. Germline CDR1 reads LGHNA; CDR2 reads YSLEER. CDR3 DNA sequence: TGCGCCAGCAGCCAAGAGCCAGCCGAGGGCTACGAGCAGTACTTC. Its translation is CASSQEPAEGYEQYF.

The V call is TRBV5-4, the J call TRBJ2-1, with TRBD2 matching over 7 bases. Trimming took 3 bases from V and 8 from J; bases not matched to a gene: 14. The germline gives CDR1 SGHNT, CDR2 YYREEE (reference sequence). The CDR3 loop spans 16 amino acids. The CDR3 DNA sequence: TGTGCCAGCAGCTCCCCTCGGGGGGAGGGCCAGTATGAGCAGTTCTTC. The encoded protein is CASSSPRGEGQYEQFF.

This CDR3 is CASSLSPDWISYEQYF. The CDR3 DNA follows: TGTGCCAGCAGTTTATCCCCGGACTGGATATCCTACGAGCAGTACTTC. The chain has TRBV28 and TRBJ2-7; D might be TRBD2 (5 bases). The CDR3 consists of 16 residues. The V gene's germline CDR1 is MDHEN and CDR2 SYDVKM. With 1 base removed from V and 1 base from J, the gap between germline ends came to 14 bases.

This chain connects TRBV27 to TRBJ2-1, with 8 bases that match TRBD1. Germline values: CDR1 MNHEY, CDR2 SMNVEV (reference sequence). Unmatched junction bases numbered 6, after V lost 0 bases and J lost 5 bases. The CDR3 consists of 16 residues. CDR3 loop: CASSLSIGQGNNEQFF. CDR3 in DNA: TGTGCCAGCAGTTTATCCATAGGACAGGGCAACAATGAGCAGTTCTTC.

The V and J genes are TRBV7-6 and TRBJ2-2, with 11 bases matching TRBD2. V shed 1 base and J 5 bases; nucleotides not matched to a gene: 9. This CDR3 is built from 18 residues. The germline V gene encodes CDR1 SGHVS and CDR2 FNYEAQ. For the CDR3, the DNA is TGTGCCAGCAGCTTAGGATCCCTAGCGGGAGGCATTACCGGGGAGCTGTTTTTT. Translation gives CASSLGSLAGGITGELFF.